Listed below are T cell receptor beta chains from one sample, sequenced in a study of identical twins. TCRdb reprocessed the 5' RACE reads with MiXCR, giving one entry per CDR3 protein. The sample lists roughly 250,000 distinct CDR3 sequences, over 12% seen once, with approximately 8.2% in the top ten. Source material: memory (CD45RO+) T cells sorted from blood. Every receptor here comes from a woman under 30 in good health. The CDR3 runs from the conserved cysteine through the conserved F or W. A D gene is named only where the DNA matches it firmly. Only some rows state a clone size, as once, few, many or a class for expanded clones.

clone_size | d_call | j_call | v_call | cdr3_aa | cdr3_nt
NA | NA | TRBJ2-5 | TRBV30 | CAWSPQMETQYF | TGTGCCTGGAGTCCCCAGATGGAGACCCAGTACTTC
NA | NA | TRBJ2-2 | TRBV11-3 | CASSPTRGINTGELFF | TGTGCCAGCAGCCCAACTCGAGGGATTAACACCGGGGAGCTGTTTTTT
few | NA | TRBJ2-5 | TRBV28 | CASRGIGAGEETQYF | TGTGCCAGCAGGGGGATTGGCGCAGGGGAGGAGACCCAGTACTTC
few | NA | TRBJ2-5 | TRBV2 | CASSAADDGQHF | TGTGCCAGCAGTGCAGCGGACGACGGCCAGCACTTC
NA | NA | TRBJ2-1 | TRBV6-2/TRBV6-3 | CASRRGSFSVDEQFF | TGTGCCAGCAGGAGGGGGTCCTTTAGTGTAGATGAGCAGTTCTTC
NA | TRBD2 | TRBJ2-1 | TRBV4-1 | CASSQGLAGKFHNEQFF | TGCGCCAGCAGCCAAGGGCTAGCGGGAAAATTCCACAATGAGCAGTTCTTC
few | NA | TRBJ2-1 | TRBV12-3/TRBV12-4 | CASSLLRTFYNEQFF | TGTGCCAGCAGTTTATTGAGGACGTTCTACAATGAGCAGTTCTTC
many | TRBD1 | TRBJ1-1 | TRBV5-1 | CASRMDRASVNTEAFF | TGCGCCAGCAGGATGGACAGGGCGTCCGTGAACACTGAAGCTTTCTTT
many | TRBD1 | TRBJ2-1 | TRBV2 | CASSRGQTSYNEQFF | TGTGCCAGCAGTAGGGGACAGACCTCCTACAATGAGCAGTTCTTC
NA | NA | TRBJ2-5 | TRBV9 | CASSPRGARWGETQYF | TGTGCCAGCAGCCCTCGCGGTGCTAGGTGGGGAGAGACCCAGTACTTC
NA | TRBD2 | TRBJ2-1 | TRBV6-1 | CASSLKTSRFIYEQFF | TGTGCCAGCAGTCTGAAGACTAGCAGATTTATCTATGAGCAGTTCTTC
many | NA | TRBJ2-1 | TRBV12-3/TRBV12-4 | CASSSQGFNEQFF | TGTGCCAGTAGCTCTCAGGGGTTCAATGAGCAGTTCTTC
few | TRBD2 | TRBJ2-7 | TRBV6-1 | CASRTGSGGPAYEQYF | TGTGCCAGCAGAACCGGAAGCGGGGGGCCTGCCTACGAGCAGTACTTC
NA | NA | TRBJ2-2 | TRBV25-1 | CASPTGGRGELFF | TGTGCCTCTCCGACCGGGGGGCGAGGGGAGCTGTTTTTT
NA | NA | TRBJ1-4 | TRBV5-6 | CASSVRGGNEKLFF | TGTGCCAGCAGCGTTCGCGGGGGAAATGAAAAACTGTTTTTT
many | NA | TRBJ2-7 | TRBV27 | CASSSLGSAEHEQYF | TGTGCCAGCAGTTCCCTCGGGTCCGCCGAGCACGAGCAGTACTTC
few | TRBD2 | TRBJ2-1 | TRBV7-2 | CASSLAGSSSGREQFF | TGTGCCAGCAGCTTAGCGGGGAGTTCTAGCGGGAGAGAGCAGTTCTTC
once | TRBD2 | TRBJ2-7 | TRBV12-3/TRBV12-4 | CASSEGLALYYEQYF | TGTGCCAGCAGTGAGGGACTAGCATTATACTACGAGCAGTACTTC
NA | NA | TRBJ2-6 | TRBV5-1 | CASSLGQSSGANVLTF | TGCGCCAGCAGCTTGGGACAGAGCTCTGGGGCCAACGTCCTGACTTTC
NA | NA | TRBJ2-7 | TRBV7-2 | CASSLDTGNSYEQYF | TGTGCCAGCAGCTTAGACACAGGGAACTCCTACGAGCAGTACTTC
few | NA | TRBJ2-5 | TRBV2 | CASTGDYQETQYF | TGTGCCAGCACTGGGGACTACCAAGAGACCCAGTACTTC
NA | NA | TRBJ2-3 | TRBV20-1 | CSTSGDSNSDTQYF | TGCAGCACATCGGGGGACTCCAACTCAGATACGCAGTATTTT
NA | TRBD2 | TRBJ2-7 | TRBV20-1 | CSASSSGSSYEQYF | TGCAGTGCTAGCTCTAGCGGAAGCTCCTACGAGCAGTACTTC
NA | TRBD2 | TRBJ2-3 | TRBV12-3/TRBV12-4 | CASSSGLAGGDTDTQYF | TGTGCCAGCAGTTCCGGTCTAGCGGGGGGGGATACAGATACGCAGTATTTT
NA | TRBD2 | TRBJ2-7 | TRBV20-1 | CSASAASNSGDEQYF | TGCAGTGCTAGCGCCGCGAGTAATAGCGGGGACGAGCAGTACTTC
NA | TRBD1 | TRBJ2-5 | TRBV12-3/TRBV12-4 | CASSWGQQETQYF | TGTGCCAGCAGTTGGGGACAGCAAGAGACCCAGTACTTC
NA | NA | TRBJ2-1 | TRBV7-9 | CASSLGQTSYNEQFF | TGTGCCAGCAGCTTAGGCCAGACCTCCTACAATGAGCAGTTCTTC
NA | NA | TRBJ2-7 | TRBV7-9 | CASSAWHEQYF | TGTGCCAGCAGCGCCTGGCACGAGCAGTACTTC
medium-sized | NA | TRBJ2-7 | TRBV12-3/TRBV12-4 | CASSLTPWGGVYEQYF | TGTGCCAGCAGTTTAACGCCCTGGGGTGGGGTTTACGAGCAGTACTTC
NA | TRBD2 | TRBJ2-1 | TRBV20-1 | CSARDPPMVAGGGEQFF | TGCAGTGCTAGAGATCCCCCTATGGTCGCGGGAGGTGGTGAGCAGTTCTTC
NA | TRBD2 | TRBJ2-7 | TRBV2 | CASSDLMSGSYDEQYF | TGTGCCAGCAGTGACCTGATGAGCGGGAGTTATGACGAGCAGTACTTC
NA | TRBD2 | TRBJ2-3 | TRBV11-2 | CASSLNPGGRKDTQYF | TGTGCCAGCAGCTTAAATCCTGGCGGGAGGAAAGATACGCAGTATTTT
many | NA | TRBJ1-2 | TRBV29-1 | CSVGGVSGYTF | TGCAGCGTTGGCGGGGTTTCTGGCTACACCTTC
many | NA | TRBJ2-3 | TRBV29-1 | CSVRPSGRPDTQYF | TGCAGCGTTAGGCCTTCCGGGCGCCCAGATACGCAGTATTTT
NA | TRBD1 | TRBJ1-1 | TRBV12-3/TRBV12-4 | CASRGQGVAEAFF | TGTGCCAGCAGGGGACAGGGGGTCGCTGAAGCTTTCTTT
many | TRBD2 | TRBJ2-1 | TRBV5-1 | CASSLGGGGPYNEQFF | TGCGCCAGCAGCTTGGGAGGCGGGGGACCTTACAATGAGCAGTTCTTC
NA | TRBD1 | TRBJ2-1 | TRBV20-1 | CSAMGQAHYNEQFF | TGCAGTGCTATGGGACAGGCTCACTACAATGAGCAGTTCTTC
many | NA | TRBJ2-1 | TRBV6-2/TRBV6-3 | CASSYLGNEQFF | TGTGCCAGCAGTTACCTGGGGAATGAGCAGTTCTTC
NA | NA | TRBJ1-3 | TRBV12-3/TRBV12-4 | CASTPRAGFSGNTIYF | TGTGCCAGCACCCCCAGGGCGGGTTTCTCTGGAAACACCATATATTTT
many | NA | TRBJ2-7 | TRBV27 | CASSLAFRPREDYEQYF | TGTGCCAGCAGTTTAGCGTTCAGACCCCGAGAAGACTACGAGCAGTACTTC
NA | TRBD2 | TRBJ2-2 | TRBV6-1 | CASSQTGLGSGELFF | TGTGCCAGCAGTCAAACGGGACTAGGATCCGGGGAGCTGTTTTTT
few | TRBD1 | TRBJ1-2 | TRBV12-3/TRBV12-4 | CASSYRQGNDGYTF | TGTGCCAGCAGTTACCGACAGGGGAACGATGGCTACACCTTC
few | NA | TRBJ1-2 | TRBV12-3/TRBV12-4 | CASSFGLHDYGYTF | TGTGCCAGCAGTTTCGGTTTACACGACTATGGCTACACCTTC
many | NA | TRBJ2-1 | TRBV30 | CAWGRLGEQFF | TGTGCCTGGGGGAGGTTAGGTGAGCAGTTCTTC
NA | NA | TRBJ2-7 | TRBV14 | CASSQDQVGRGRYEQYF | TGTGCCAGCAGCCAAGATCAAGTGGGACGGGGGAGATACGAGCAGTACTTC
many | NA | TRBJ2-3 | TRBV5-1 | CASSLRQNTDTQYF | TGCGCCAGCAGCTTGAGACAGAACACAGATACGCAGTATTTT
NA | NA | TRBJ1-2 | TRBV6-2/TRBV6-3 | CASKWRSFDYGYTF | TGTGCCAGCAAGTGGCGGTCCTTTGACTATGGCTACACCTTC
NA | TRBD1 | TRBJ2-3 | TRBV5-1 | CASSIDRGTDTQYF | TGCGCCAGCAGCATTGACAGGGGCACAGATACGCAGTATTTT